This entry concerns a single TCR beta chain. Antigen unknown. The source of the sample is a study of T-cell memory formation after mild COVID-19. Study results and caveats: Of the contracting clones, CD4+ ones lay mainly in CM and EM, and CD8+ ones in EMRA.

The CDR3 is 16 residues long. The germline V gene has CDR1 DFQATT and CDR2 SNEGSKA (reference sequence). V gave up 2 bases and J gave up 0 bases; unmatched junction bases: 6. Libraries for TCRalpha and TCRbeta carried sample barcodes and unique molecular identifiers via 5'RACE. One entry per CDR3 protein, called by TCRdb with MiXCR from the 5' RACE reads. The table records roughly 160,000 distinct CDR3 sequences, 9.5% to 13% of them present only once. The chain is built from TRBV20-1 and TRBJ2-1; TRBD2 aligns across 8 bases. This sequence originates from a man aged 18 to 35 who had mild COVID-19 (a few samples of this study predate the infection). Cell type and time point are not known. Sequenced sample: PBMCs or a T cell subset sorted from them (not recorded which). Here the CDR3 reads CSARSLAGSSYNEQFF. Here the CDR3 DNA reads TGCAGTGCTAGATCTCTAGCGGGTAGCTCCTACAATGAGCAGTTCTTC.